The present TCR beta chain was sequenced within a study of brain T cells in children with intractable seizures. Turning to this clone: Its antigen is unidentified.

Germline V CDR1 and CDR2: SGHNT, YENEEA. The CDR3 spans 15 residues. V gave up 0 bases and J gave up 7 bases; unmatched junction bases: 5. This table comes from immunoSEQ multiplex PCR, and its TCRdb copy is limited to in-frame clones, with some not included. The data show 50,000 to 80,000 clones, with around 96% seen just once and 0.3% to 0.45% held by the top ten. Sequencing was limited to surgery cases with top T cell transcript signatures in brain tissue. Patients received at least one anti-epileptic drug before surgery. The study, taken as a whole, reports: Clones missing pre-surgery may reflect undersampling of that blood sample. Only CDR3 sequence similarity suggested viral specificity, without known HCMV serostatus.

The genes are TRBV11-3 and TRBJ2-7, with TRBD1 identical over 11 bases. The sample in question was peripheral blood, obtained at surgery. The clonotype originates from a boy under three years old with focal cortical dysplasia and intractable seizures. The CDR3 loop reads CASSLDGQGAREQYF. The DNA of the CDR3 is TGTGCCAGCAGCTTAGACGGACAGGGGGCGCGGGAGCAGTACTTC.